These 8 T cell receptor beta chains were all obtained from the same sample, sequenced in a study of brain T cells in children with intractable seizures (dated by TCRdb to about 2021). The library relied on the immunoSEQ multiplex PCR assay. TCRdb took this table from immuneACCESS and kept in-frame rearrangements with V and J called. Such tables lack part of the clones; where checked against another copy, unresolved V genes explain under half of the gap, and the rest is unexplained. Here the sample has 300,000 to 400,000 clones; about 94% occur a single time. The top ten constitute roughly 5.8% of the sample. The time point label, as the study defines it: blood from clinic visit 5 months post-surgery; TSC patient then seizure free. Source: peripheral blood, taken more than 4 months after surgery. These receptors originate from a boy under two years old with tuberous sclerosis and intractable seizures.

The chain recombines TRBV5-5 with TRBJ1-3; D unresolved. This CDR3 comprises 15 residues. With 0 bases removed from V and 0 bases from J, the gap between germline ends came to 7 bases. The germline CDR1 and CDR2 sequences are SGHKS and YYEKEE (reference sequence). CDR3 nucleotide sequence: TGTGCCAGCAGCTTGGTGCAACCCTCTGGAAACACCATATATTTT. Translation gives CASSLVQPSGNTIYF.

The CDR3 DNA reads TGTGCCAGCAGCCTCGAGGGCGCCCCCACAGATACGCAGTATTTT. This translates into CASSLEGAPTDTQYF. V and J are TRBV14 and TRBJ2-3; a possible D gene is TRBD2 (5 bases). V gave up 4 bases and J gave up 2 bases, with 13 bases separating them. The CDR3 runs to 15 residues. Per germline, CDR1 SGHDN and CDR2 FVKESK.

This rearrangement joins TRBV3-1 (or the pseudogene TRBV3-2) to TRBJ2-1; D is uncertain. Trimming cost V 0 bases and J 9 bases, with 9 bases left between them. CDR3 length: 13 residues. CDR1 and CDR2 (germline): LGHDT, YNNKEL (reference sequence). The CDR3 spells CASSQDSPGEQFF. CDR3 nucleotides: TGTGCCAGCAGCCAAGATTCCCCAGGTGAGCAGTTCTTC.

Written as DNA, the CDR3 is TGTGCCATCAGTGACCGGACTAGCGGGGAGACCCAGTACTTC. Translating it yields CAISDRTSGETQYF. The chain links TRBV10-3 to TRBJ2-5; 11 bases fit TRBD2. Germline CDR1 is ENHRY and CDR2 is SYGVKD. The CDR3 runs to 14 residues. The V gene end was trimmed by 3 bases and the J gene end by 5 bases; junction bases not matched to a gene: 2.

CDR3 coding DNA: TGTGCCAGCAGTGAGGGGGCGAACACCGGGGAGCTGTTTTTT. Translated, it gives CASSEGANTGELFF. The genes are TRBV6-1 and TRBJ2-2; D possibly uses TRBD1 or TRBD2 (5 bases each). Trimming left V 3 bases short and J 0 bases short, with 5 bases between. The CDR3 has 14 residues. Germline V CDR1 and CDR2: MNHNS, SASEGT.

The chain has TRBV18 and TRBJ2-3, with D tentatively TRBD2 (5 bases). Germline CDR1 KGHSH, CDR2 LQKENI. This CDR3 spans 16 amino acids. Trimming took off 1 base at V and 2 bases at J, with 13 bases between the two ends. CDR3 amino acids: CASSPLGLEHTDTQYF. The CDR3 DNA follows: TGTGCCAGCTCACCACTAGGACTCGAGCACACAGATACGCAGTATTTT.

In this sample, this clone turned up once. CDR3 amino acids: CASSLTGQTGNTIYF. CDR3 in DNA: TGTGCCAGCAGCTTAACAGGACAGACTGGAAACACCATATATTTT. The chain joins TRBV7-9 to TRBJ1-3; the D gene is possibly TRBD1 (6 bases). This CDR3 contains 15 residues. The V end lost 2 bases, the J end lost 2 bases, and 10 bases lay between the germline ends. CDR1 and CDR2 from the germline V gene are SEHNR and FQNEAQ (reference sequence).

The chain uses TRBV27 and TRBJ1-4; no definite D call. CDR3 size: 14 residues. Trimming removed 8 bases from V and 5 bases from J, with 15 bases in between. Germline V gene data show CDR1 as MNHEY and CDR2 as SMNVEV (reference sequence). The CDR3 region has the DNA TGTGCCAGCGCCCCGGACCGGAGGAATGAAAAACTGTTTTTT. It encodes CASAPDRRNEKLFF.